This T cell receptor (beta chain) came from a study of post-analysis software for immune sequencing data. Points from the study as a whole: Normalized Chao1 diversity was significantly reduced in patients versus controls. When patients were compared with controls, a handful of TRBV segments were more frequent, TRBV5-6, TRBV5-1 and TRBV20-1 among them.

Points on this clonotype: The antigen is undetermined.

Researchers reported that TCR beta cDNA libraries carried unique molecular identifiers. Some 500,000 cDNA molecules were obtained per 1 to 10 million input T cells. TCRdb reprocessed the PCR reads via MiXCR and lists one record per CDR3 protein. Of 430,000 or so distinct CDR3 sequences listed, approximately 42% are singletons. The CDR3 contains 13 residues. Trimming pared 6 bases from V and 4 bases from J, leaving 10 bases between. Germline V gives CDR1 ENHRY, CDR2 SYGVKD. Sequenced material: blood. The TCR was taken from a girl aged 2 to 10 with multiple sclerosis. The chain joins TRBV10-3 to TRBJ1-3; D may be TRBD1 (5 bases). The DNA of the CDR3 is TGTGCCATCAGGGGGGGTGCAGGAAACACCATATATTTT. This translates into CAIRGGAGNTIYF.